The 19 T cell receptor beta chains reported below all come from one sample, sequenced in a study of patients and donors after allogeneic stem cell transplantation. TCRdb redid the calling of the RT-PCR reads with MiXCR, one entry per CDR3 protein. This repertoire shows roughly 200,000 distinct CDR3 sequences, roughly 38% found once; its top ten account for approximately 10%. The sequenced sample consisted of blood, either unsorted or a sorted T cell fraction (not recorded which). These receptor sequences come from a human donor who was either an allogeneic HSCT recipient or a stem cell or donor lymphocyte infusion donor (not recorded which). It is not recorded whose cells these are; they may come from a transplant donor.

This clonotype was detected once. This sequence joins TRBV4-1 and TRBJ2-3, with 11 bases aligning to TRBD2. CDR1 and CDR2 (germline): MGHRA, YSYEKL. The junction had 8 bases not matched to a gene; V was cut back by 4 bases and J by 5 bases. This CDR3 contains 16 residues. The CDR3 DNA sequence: TGCGCCAGCAGCCGAGTTAGCGGGGGGGCGGGAGATACGCAGTATTTT. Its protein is CASSRVSGGAGDTQYF.

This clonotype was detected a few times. The CDR3 loop reads CASSVDTGGIYGYTF. Written as DNA, the CDR3 is TGTGCCAGCAGCGTAGATACAGGGGGTATCTATGGCTACACCTTC. V is TRBV9 and J is TRBJ1-2, with TRBD1 matching 8 bases. The CDR3 covers 15 residues. Germline lookup yields CDR1 SGDLS and CDR2 YYNGEE. The ends lost 0 bases at V and 4 bases at J; junction bases unmatched: 5.

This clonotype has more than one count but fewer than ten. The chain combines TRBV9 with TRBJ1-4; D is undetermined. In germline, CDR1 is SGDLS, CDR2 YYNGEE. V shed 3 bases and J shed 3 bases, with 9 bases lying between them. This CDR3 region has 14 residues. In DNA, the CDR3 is TGTGCCAGCAGCGGGGAGGTGTCTAATGAAAAACTGTTTTTT. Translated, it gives CASSGEVSNEKLFF. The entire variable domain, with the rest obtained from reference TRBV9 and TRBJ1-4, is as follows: DSGVTQTPKHLITATGQRVTLRCSPRSGDLSVYWYQQSLDQGLQFLIQYYNGEERAKGNILERFSAQQFPDLHSELNLSSLELGDSALYFCASSGEVSNEKLFFGSGTQLSVL.

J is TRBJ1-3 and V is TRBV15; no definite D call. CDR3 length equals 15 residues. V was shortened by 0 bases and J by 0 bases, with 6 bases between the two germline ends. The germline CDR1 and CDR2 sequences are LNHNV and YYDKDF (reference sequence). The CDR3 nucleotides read TGTGCCACCAGCAGAGAGGGCTTCTCTGGAAACACCATATATTTT. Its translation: CATSREGFSGNTIYF.

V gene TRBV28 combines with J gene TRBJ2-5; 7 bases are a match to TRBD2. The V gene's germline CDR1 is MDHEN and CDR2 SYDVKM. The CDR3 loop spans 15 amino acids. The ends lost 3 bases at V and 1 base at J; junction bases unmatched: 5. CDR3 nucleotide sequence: TGTGCCAGCAGTTTCAGCGGGGCCCCCCAAGAGACCCAGTACTTC. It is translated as CASSFSGAPQETQYF.

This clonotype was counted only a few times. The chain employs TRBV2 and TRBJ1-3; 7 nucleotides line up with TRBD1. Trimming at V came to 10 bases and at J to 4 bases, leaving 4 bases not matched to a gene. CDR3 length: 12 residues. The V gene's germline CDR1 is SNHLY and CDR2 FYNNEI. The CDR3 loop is CANRGWGNTIYF. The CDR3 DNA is TGTGCCAACAGGGGTTGGGGAAACACCATATATTTT. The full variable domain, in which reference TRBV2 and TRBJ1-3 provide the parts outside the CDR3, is EPEVTQTPSHQVTQMGQEVILRCVPISNHLYFYWYRQILGQKVEFLVSFYNNEISEKSEIFDDQFSVERPDGSNFTLKIRSTKLEDSAMYFCANRGWGNTIYFGEGSWLTVV.

The CDR3 here is CASSPAQDPSPQHF. CDR3 DNA sequence: TGTGCCAGCAGCCCGGCGCAGGACCCTTCGCCCCAGCATTTT. The chain employs TRBV2 and TRBJ1-5; the D is unclear. Trimming removed 6 bases from V and 9 bases from J, with 18 bases in between. Germline V lookup: CDR1 SNHLY, CDR2 FYNNEI. The CDR3 sequence is 14 residues long.

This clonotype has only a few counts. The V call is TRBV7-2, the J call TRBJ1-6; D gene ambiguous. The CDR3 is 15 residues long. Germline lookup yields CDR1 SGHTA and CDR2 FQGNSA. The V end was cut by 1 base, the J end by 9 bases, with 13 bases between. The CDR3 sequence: CASSLEGSRGSPLHF. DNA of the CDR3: TGTGCCAGCAGCTTAGAGGGTTCCCGGGGTTCACCCCTCCACTTT.

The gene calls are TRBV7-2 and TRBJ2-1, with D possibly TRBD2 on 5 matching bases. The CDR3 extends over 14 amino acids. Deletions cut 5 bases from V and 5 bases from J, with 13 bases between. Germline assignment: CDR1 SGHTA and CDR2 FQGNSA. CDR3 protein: CASSPLWGDNEQFF. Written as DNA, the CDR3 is TGTGCCAGCAGCCCCCTGTGGGGAGACAATGAGCAGTTCTTC.

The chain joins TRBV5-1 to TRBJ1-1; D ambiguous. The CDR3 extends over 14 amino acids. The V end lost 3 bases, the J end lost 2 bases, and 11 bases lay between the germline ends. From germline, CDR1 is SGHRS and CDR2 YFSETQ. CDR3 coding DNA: TGCGCCAGCAGCTACCTAGGCGAAAACACTGAAGCTTTCTTT. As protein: CASSYLGENTEAFF.

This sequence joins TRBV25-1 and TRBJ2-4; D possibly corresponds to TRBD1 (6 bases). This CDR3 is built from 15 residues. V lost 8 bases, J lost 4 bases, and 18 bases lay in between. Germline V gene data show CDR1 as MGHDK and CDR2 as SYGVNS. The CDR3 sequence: CASSAPGAHKNIQYF. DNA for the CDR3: TGTGCCAGCTCAGCCCCAGGGGCTCATAAAAACATTCAGTACTTC.

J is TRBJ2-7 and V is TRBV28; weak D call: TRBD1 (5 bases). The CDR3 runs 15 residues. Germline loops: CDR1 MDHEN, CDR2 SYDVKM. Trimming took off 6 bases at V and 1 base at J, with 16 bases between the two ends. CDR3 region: CASSQQVPGSYEQYF. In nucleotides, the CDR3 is TGTGCCAGCAGCCAACAGGTCCCCGGATCCTACGAGCAGTACTTC. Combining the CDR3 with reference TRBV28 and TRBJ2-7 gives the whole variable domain DVKVTQSSRYLVKRTGEKVFLECVQDMDHENMFWYRQDPGLGLRLIYFSYDVKMKEKGDIPEGYSVSREKKERFSLILESASTNQTSMYLCASSQQVPGSYEQYFGPGTRLTVT.

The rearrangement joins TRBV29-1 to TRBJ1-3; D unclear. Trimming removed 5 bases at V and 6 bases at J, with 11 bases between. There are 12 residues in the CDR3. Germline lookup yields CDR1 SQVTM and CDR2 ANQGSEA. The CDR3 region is CSVLGFENTIYF. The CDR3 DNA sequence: TGCAGCGTTCTCGGGTTTGAAAACACCATATATTTT.

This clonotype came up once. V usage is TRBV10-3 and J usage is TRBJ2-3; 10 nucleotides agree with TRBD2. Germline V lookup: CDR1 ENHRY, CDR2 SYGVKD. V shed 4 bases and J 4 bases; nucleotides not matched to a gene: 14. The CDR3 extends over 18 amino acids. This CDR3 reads CAISGPEASGGPSDTQYF. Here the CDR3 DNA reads TGTGCCATCAGTGGGCCGGAGGCTAGCGGGGGCCCTTCAGATACGCAGTATTTT.

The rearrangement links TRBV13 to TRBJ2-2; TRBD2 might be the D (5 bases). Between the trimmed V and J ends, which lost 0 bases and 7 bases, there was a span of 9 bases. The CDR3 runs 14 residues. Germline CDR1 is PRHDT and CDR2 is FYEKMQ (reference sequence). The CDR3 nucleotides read TGTGCCAGCAGCTTAGGCGGGGTGAACGGGGAGCTGTTTTTT. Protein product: CASSLGGVNGELFF.

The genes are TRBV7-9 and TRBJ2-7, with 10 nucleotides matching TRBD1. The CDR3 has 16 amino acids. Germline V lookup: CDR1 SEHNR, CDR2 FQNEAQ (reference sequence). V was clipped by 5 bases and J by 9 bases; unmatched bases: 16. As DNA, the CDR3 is TGTGCCAGCAGCCCTGACAGGGGGCTTAATTCGGAGGGGCAGTACTTC. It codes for CASSPDRGLNSEGQYF.

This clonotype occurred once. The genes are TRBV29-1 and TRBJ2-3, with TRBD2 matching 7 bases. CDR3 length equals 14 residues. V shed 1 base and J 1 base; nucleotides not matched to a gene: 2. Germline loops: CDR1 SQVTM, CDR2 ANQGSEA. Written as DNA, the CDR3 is TGCAGCGTTGAAGGTCGGGGGGGCACAGATACGCAGTATTTT. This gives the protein CSVEGRGGTDTQYF.

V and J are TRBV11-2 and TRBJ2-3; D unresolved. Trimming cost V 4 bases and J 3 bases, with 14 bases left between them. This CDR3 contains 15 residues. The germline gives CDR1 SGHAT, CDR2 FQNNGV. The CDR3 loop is CASSSQFHRTDTQYF. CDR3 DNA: TGTGCCAGCAGCTCGCAATTCCATAGGACAGATACGCAGTATTTT.

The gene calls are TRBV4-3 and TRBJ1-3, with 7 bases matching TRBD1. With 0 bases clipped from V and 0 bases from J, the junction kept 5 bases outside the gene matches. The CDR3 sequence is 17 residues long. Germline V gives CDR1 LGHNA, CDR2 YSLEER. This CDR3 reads CASSQDKDRNSGNTIYF. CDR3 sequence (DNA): TGCGCCAGCAGCCAAGATAAGGACAGGAACTCTGGAAACACCATATATTTT.